The 22 T cell receptor beta chains presented below share a single source sample, sequenced in a study of PD-1 blockade in classical Hodgkin lymphoma. Profiled with immunoSEQ multiplex PCR; TCRdb holds only in-frame clones, not every one. Of 45,000 to 60,000 clones listed, approximately 90% are singletons. Time point reported: newly diagnosed, previously untreated cHL patient sample. Sequencing was carried out using peripheral blood mononuclear cells (PBMCs). The receptors were sampled from a human donor with classical Hodgkin lymphoma.

The gene calls are TRBV6-7 and TRBJ2-2; D gene unclear. TRBV6-7 is annotated as an ORF whose role is uncertain. With 2 bases removed from V and 7 bases from J, the gap between germline ends came to 17 bases. The length of the CDR3 is 16 residues. The CDR3 spells CASSYRRSVYGGELFF. DNA of the CDR3: TGTGCCAGCAGTTACCGAAGGTCGGTTTACGGCGGGGAGCTGTTTTTT.

This sequence joins TRBV15 and TRBJ1-1; unclear D gene. Germline CDR1 LNHNV, CDR2 YYDKDF (reference sequence). CDR3 length: 15 residues. V dropped 0 bases and J dropped 0 bases, with 8 bases sitting between them. This chain's CDR3 is CATSRDVLLNTEAFF. The CDR3, as DNA: TGTGCCACCAGCAGAGATGTACTCCTGAACACTGAAGCTTTCTTT.

The chain has TRBV6-1 and TRBJ1-5, with D perhaps TRBD1 (5 bases). The CDR3 consists of 15 residues. The germline V gene encodes CDR1 MNHNS and CDR2 SASEGT. Deletions cut 4 bases from V and 3 bases from J, with 13 bases between. CDR3 in DNA: TGTGCCAGCAGTGGAACAGGCAGTAACAATCAGCCCCAGCATTTT. It translates to CASSGTGSNNQPQHF.

The J gene is TRBJ2-1, the V gene TRBV6-1; 14 positions agree with TRBD2. V was pared by 4 bases and J by 8 bases, with 7 bases of the junction left unmatched. CDR3 length equals 16 residues. The V gene's germline CDR1 is MNHNS and CDR2 SASEGT. The CDR3 DNA follows: TGTGCCAGCAGTGTATCGACTAGCGGGAGGGATCATGAGCAGTTCTTC. It translates to CASSVSTSGRDHEQFF.

This clone was picked up one time. The rearrangement uses TRBV2 and TRBJ2-3; 15 bases agree with TRBD2. Germline V gene lookup returns CDR1 SNHLY and CDR2 FYNNEI. This CDR3 contains 15 residues. Trimming at V came to 7 bases and at J to 3 bases, leaving 2 bases not matched to a gene. CDR3 sequence reads: CASTGLAGGTDTQYF. As DNA, the CDR3 is TGTGCCAGCACGGGACTAGCGGGAGGAACAGATACGCAGTATTTT.

This chain connects TRBV11-3 to TRBJ1-1; D unresolved. This CDR3 is 14 amino acids long. The V and J ends lost 1 base and 1 base respectively, with 7 bases between them. Germline V gene data show CDR1 as SGHNT and CDR2 as YENEEA. The CDR3 sequence: CASSLVGRNTEAFF. CDR3 bases: TGTGCCAGCAGCTTAGTGGGCAGGAACACTGAAGCTTTCTTT.

The chain recombines TRBV21-1 with TRBJ2-7; TRBD2 was called by the table and not checked on the DNA. TRBV21-1 is a documented pseudogene. The length of the CDR3 is 14 residues. This CDR3 is CASSKGRKRYEQYV. CDR3 nucleotide sequence: TGTGCCAGCAGCAAAGGCCGGAAGCGCTACGAGCAGTACGTC.

The chain has TRBV7-9 and TRBJ2-2; either TRBD1 or TRBD2 may fit D (5 bases each). Germline V gene sequence: CDR1 SEHNR, CDR2 FQNEAQ (reference sequence). CDR3 length: 13 residues. V lost 5 bases and J 7 bases, leaving 11 bases between the germline ends. This CDR3 reads CASSPGRGGELFF. As DNA, the CDR3 is TGTGCCAGCAGCCCAGGGAGAGGCGGGGAGCTGTTTTTT.

V is TRBV4-1 and J is TRBJ2-1, with a possible D match to TRBD1 (6 bases). Between the trimmed V and J ends, which lost 3 bases and 5 bases, there was a span of 11 bases. Germline loops: CDR1 MGHRA, CDR2 YSYEKL. There are 14 residues in the CDR3. The CDR3 loop reads CASSQFNRDNEQFF. The CDR3 coding sequence is TGCGCCAGCAGCCAGTTTAACAGGGACAATGAGCAGTTCTTC.

The chain joins TRBV7-9 to TRBJ2-1, with D perhaps matching TRBD2 (5 bases). V was pared by 5 bases and J by 5 bases, with 16 bases between. This CDR3 comprises 15 residues. In germline, CDR1 is SEHNR, CDR2 FQNEAQ (reference sequence). CDR3 residues: CASSLMSGLNNEQFF. CDR3 sequence (DNA): TGTGCCAGCAGCCTAATGAGCGGACTGAACAATGAGCAGTTCTTC.

This chain's CDR3 is CASSSTGYNQPQHF. The CDR3, as DNA: TGTGCCAGCAGCTCGACAGGGTACAATCAGCCCCAGCATTTT. The rearrangement uses TRBV7-6 and TRBJ1-5; 7 nucleotides match TRBD1. This CDR3 has 14 amino acids. V was pared by 4 bases and J by 3 bases, with 3 bases of the junction left unmatched. From germline, CDR1 is SGHVS and CDR2 FNYEAQ. Looking up the rest from reference TRBV7-6 and TRBJ1-5 gives the full variable domain: GAGVSQSPRYKVTKRGQDVALRCDPISGHVSLYWYRQALGQGPEFLTYFNYEAQQDKSGLPNDRFSAERPEGSISTLTIQRTEQRDSAMYRCASSSTGYNQPQHFGDGTRLSIL.

V gene TRBV5-1 combines with J gene TRBJ2-1, with 8 bases that match TRBD2. J was trimmed by 10 bases and V by 3 bases; bases with no gene match: 6. CDR3 length: 13 residues. In germline, CDR1 is SGHRS, CDR2 YFSETQ. CDR3 bases: TGCGCCAGCAGCTCGGGACTAGTGGAAGAGCAGTTCTTC. Translating it yields CASSSGLVEEQFF.

The V gene is TRBV5-1, the J gene TRBJ1-3; D gene ambiguous. There are 14 residues in the CDR3. CDR1 is SGHRS, CDR2 YFSETQ, per germline. The ends were cut back, 0 bases at V and 0 bases at J, with 4 bases in the middle. This CDR3 is CASSLDSSGNTIYF. The CDR3 nucleotides are TGCGCCAGCAGCTTGGACAGCTCTGGAAACACCATATATTTT.

J is TRBJ2-4 and V is TRBV13, with D unclear. V lost 0 bases, J lost 2 bases, and 2 bases lay in between. The germline CDR1 and CDR2 sequences are PRHDT and FYEKMQ (reference sequence). The CDR3 consists of 13 residues. The CDR3 nucleotides read TGTGCCAGCAGCTTAGGCCCCAAAAACATTCAGTACTTC. Amino acids: CASSLGPKNIQYF.

The chain employs TRBV5-1 and TRBJ1-2; D possibly corresponds to TRBD1 (5 bases). CDR1 SGHRS and CDR2 YFSETQ come from the germline V gene. V was cut by 7 bases and J by 0 bases, with 13 bases left in between. CDR3 length equals 14 residues. CDR3 nucleotides: TGCGCCAGCTCGGATGGGGCCACTAACTATGGCTACACCTTC. It encodes CASSDGATNYGYTF.

This chain links TRBV4-2 with TRBJ2-7; D is unclear. With 0 bases removed from V and 12 bases from J, the gap between germline ends came to 15 bases. The length of the CDR3 is 13 residues. Germline loops: CDR1 LGHNA, CDR2 YNFKEQ. CDR3 DNA: TGTGCCAGCAGCCAAGATCGGATGTCCGCCTTGTACTTC. Its protein is CASSQDRMSALYF.

V gene TRBV7-2 combines with J gene TRBJ1-1; 9 bases agree with TRBD1. V lost 5 bases and J lost 5; bases outside the gene matches: 9. CDR1 and CDR2 (germline): SGHTA, FQGNSA. The CDR3 contains 15 residues. CDR3 amino acids: CASSRRDRVRTEAFF. CDR3 nucleotide sequence: TGTGCCAGCAGCCGCCGGGACAGGGTGAGAACTGAAGCTTTCTTT.

The V and J genes are TRBV28 and TRBJ2-3, with TRBD1 as a possible D gene (5 bases). CDR1 is MDHEN, CDR2 SYDVKM, per germline. The CDR3 sequence is 17 residues long. Deletions cut 5 bases from V and 3 bases from J, with 21 bases between. The CDR3 nucleotides are TGTGCCAGCAGTCCCAACCCGGGCAGGGATGCAACAGATACGCAGTATTTT. Translation: CASSPNPGRDATDTQYF. Full variable domain (rest looked up from reference TRBV28 and TRBJ2-3): DVKVTQSSRYLVKRTGEKVFLECVQDMDHENMFWYRQDPGLGLRLIYFSYDVKMKEKGDIPEGYSVSREKKERFSLILESASTNQTSMYLCASSPNPGRDATDTQYFGPGTRLTVL.

The genes are TRBV5-5 and TRBJ1-3; D remains unclear. This CDR3 comprises 15 residues. With 1 base removed from V and 2 bases from J, the gap between germline ends came to 10 bases. The V gene's germline CDR1 is SGHKS and CDR2 YYEKEE (reference sequence). Written as DNA, the CDR3 is TGTGCCAGCAGCTTGAATGGCGGACCTGGAAACACCATATATTTT. It codes for CASSLNGGPGNTIYF.

V and J are TRBV2 and TRBJ2-2, with D possibly being TRBD1 or TRBD2 (6 bases each). Germline assignment: CDR1 SNHLY and CDR2 FYNNEI. The CDR3 is 16 amino acids. The V gene lost 3 bases and the J gene lost 0 bases, with 11 bases spanning the gap. This CDR3 is CASSEEGVANTGELFF. DNA for the CDR3: TGTGCCAGCAGTGAGGAGGGGGTCGCGAACACCGGGGAGCTGTTTTTT.

The chain employs TRBV6-1 and TRBJ1-5, with 8 bases lining up with TRBD1. Unmatched junction bases numbered 5, after V lost 0 bases and J lost 1 base. The germline V gene has CDR1 MNHNS and CDR2 SASEGT. The CDR3 loop spans 17 amino acids. The CDR3 loop reads CASSEATGGRSNQPQHF. Here the CDR3 DNA reads TGTGCCAGCAGTGAAGCTACAGGGGGACGAAGCAATCAGCCCCAGCATTTT.

The chain couples TRBV5-1 to TRBJ1-4, with a weak D call TRBD1 (5 bases). CDR3 size: 15 residues. Germline lookup yields CDR1 SGHRS and CDR2 YFSETQ. With 0 bases removed from V and 0 bases from J, the gap between germline ends came to 6 bases. CDR3 bases: TGCGCCAGCAGCTTGGAAGGGGCAACTAATGAAAAACTGTTTTTT. Translation: CASSLEGATNEKLFF.